This T cell receptor (beta chain) was profiled in a study of blood T cell repertoires in COVID-19. Background on the study: Italy, Spain and the United States were the sources of the convalescent and acute COVID-19 samples. T cells, B-cell-depleted T cells, or PBMCs supplied cDNA or gDNA.

The Seattle patients joined while their infection was active and were tracked longitudinally afterward. Study processing details: Reference gene primer amplification in the assay estimated nucleated cell counts. Clones were sequenced by immunoSEQ multiplex PCR, and TCRdb holds only the in-frame ones, with some missing. The DNA was the basis for D and trimming; V, J and clone size are from that table. The data contain roughly 380,000 clones, about nine tenths of them seen just once; the ten biggest clones take up 3% to 4%. There are 15 residues in the CDR3. CDR1 SGHDN and CDR2 FVKESK come from the germline V gene. V gave up 6 bases and J gave up 11 bases, with 23 bases separating them.

The sample taken for sequencing was peripheral blood. The sequence came from a woman aged 60-75 years with COVID-19, enrolled during active disease. J is TRBJ1-5 and V is TRBV14, with a weak D call TRBD1 (5 bases). The DNA of the CDR3 is TGTGCCAGCAGTTTTAAGGAAGGGGCCCCTCGGTCCCAGCATTTT. It encodes CASSFKEGAPRSQHF.